The 10 T cell receptor beta chains below come from one sample, sequenced in a study of memory CD4+ T cells and cytomegalovirus serostatus. Profiling relied on immunoSEQ multiplex PCR, and the TCRdb table lists in-frame clones only, not all of them. The sample consists of about 39,000 clones, 78% of them appearing once. The sort gate was single viable CD3+CD4+CD8-CD45RO+ cells for memory CD4+ T cells. The sample was memory CD4+ T cells from blood. The receptor set was obtained from an adult in good health and CMV-seronegative.

The chain is built from TRBV13 and TRBJ1-1, with a weak D call TRBD1 (6 bases). The CDR3 has 23 residues. The germline gives CDR1 PRHDT, CDR2 FYEKMQ (reference sequence). V was pared by 4 bases and J by 1 base, with 37 bases between. In DNA, the CDR3 is TGTGCCAGCAGCTCTCTCATACCCGAGCAGCTCTCCCGGTGGACAGTGGAGAACACTGAAGCTTTCTTT. It is translated as CASSSLIPEQLSRWTVENTEAFF.

The chain links TRBV18 to TRBJ1-1, with D possibly matching TRBD1 (5 bases). The germline V and J ends were trimmed by 2 bases and 3 bases, with 10 bases remaining between them. This CDR3 region has 14 residues. Germline V CDR1 and CDR2: KGHSH, LQKENI. The CDR3 DNA follows: TGTGCCAGCTCACCAGGAGGGGCCCACACTGAAGCTTTCTTT. Its protein is CASSPGGAHTEAFF.

The rearrangement links TRBV4-2 to TRBJ1-1; a possible D gene is TRBD1 (5 bases). The CDR3 is 13 residues long. Germline V gene lookup returns CDR1 LGHNA and CDR2 YNFKEQ. The V gene lost 5 bases and the J gene lost 1 base, with 8 bases spanning the gap. CDR3 protein: CASSFGQNTEAFF. The CDR3 region has the DNA TGTGCCAGCAGCTTTGGACAGAACACTGAAGCTTTCTTT.

The J gene is TRBJ2-7, the V gene TRBV4-1, with D uncertain. V was pared by 2 bases and J by 0 bases, with 8 bases between. This CDR3 is built from 14 residues. CDR1 MGHRA and CDR2 YSYEKL come from the germline V gene. Written as DNA, the CDR3 is TGCGCCAGCAGCCAACCGAGGAGCTCCTACGAGCAGTACTTC. As protein: CASSQPRSSYEQYF.

The chain carries TRBV6-5 and TRBJ2-2, with D tentatively TRBD1 or TRBD2 (6 bases each). The V end lost 6 bases, the J end lost 1 base, and 12 bases lay between the germline ends. The CDR3 has 15 amino acids. CDR1 and CDR2 from the germline V gene are MNHEY and SVGAGI. CDR3 in amino acids: CASRQGGENTGELFF. DNA for the CDR3: TGTGCCAGCAGACAGGGCGGGGAGAACACCGGGGAGCTGTTTTTT.

The chain combines TRBV6-1 with TRBJ2-7; the D is unclear. Germline CDR1 is MNHNS and CDR2 is SASEGT. The CDR3 is made up of 12 amino acids. V shed 0 bases and J shed 3 bases, with 3 bases lying between them. The DNA for the CDR3 is TGTGCCAGCAGTGAAGCGTTCTACGAGCAGTACTTC. As protein: CASSEAFYEQYF.

Details on this clone: Other DNA sequences within the sample encode an identical CDR3. The gene calls are TRBV30 and TRBJ1-5; D uncertain. The CDR3 is 15 residues long. CDR1 and CDR2 (germline): GTSNPN, SVGIG (reference sequence). The ends were cut back, 3 bases at V and 4 bases at J, with 16 bases in the middle. In nucleotides, the CDR3 is TGTGCCTGGAGCGTACTGGGTCTTCGGAATCAGCCCCAGCATTTT. Its protein product is CAWSVLGLRNQPQHF.

A remark on this clone: This CDR3 is also generated by other DNA sequences in the sample. The gene calls are TRBV19 and TRBJ2-2; D gene unclear. Trimming cost V 1 base and J 1 base, with 4 bases left between them. The CDR3 length is 14 residues. Germline values: CDR1 LNHDA, CDR2 SQIVND (reference sequence). CDR3 nucleotide sequence: TGTGCCAGTAGTATAGGGGGGAACACCGGGGAGCTGTTTTTT. As protein: CASSIGGNTGELFF.

In this sample, this clone is medium-sized. The V call is TRBV6-6, the J call TRBJ1-2; D not resolved. The CDR3 has 13 residues. In germline, CDR1 is MNHNY, CDR2 SVGAGI (reference sequence). Trimming cost V 6 bases and J 8 bases, with 16 bases left between them. CDR3 in amino acids: CASSQTFREGYTF. The CDR3 region has the DNA TGTGCCAGCAGCCAGACCTTCCGGGAGGGCTACACCTTC.

The chain uses TRBV7-3 and TRBJ2-1; perhaps TRBD2 as D (7 bases). The CDR3 length is 15 residues. CDR1 SGHTA and CDR2 FQGTGA come from the germline V gene. Trimming left V 3 bases short and J 5 bases short, with 14 bases between. CDR3 DNA sequence: TGTGCCAGCAGCTTGGGGGGGCGCAGAGACAATGAGCAGTTCTTC. Translating gives CASSLGGRRDNEQFF.